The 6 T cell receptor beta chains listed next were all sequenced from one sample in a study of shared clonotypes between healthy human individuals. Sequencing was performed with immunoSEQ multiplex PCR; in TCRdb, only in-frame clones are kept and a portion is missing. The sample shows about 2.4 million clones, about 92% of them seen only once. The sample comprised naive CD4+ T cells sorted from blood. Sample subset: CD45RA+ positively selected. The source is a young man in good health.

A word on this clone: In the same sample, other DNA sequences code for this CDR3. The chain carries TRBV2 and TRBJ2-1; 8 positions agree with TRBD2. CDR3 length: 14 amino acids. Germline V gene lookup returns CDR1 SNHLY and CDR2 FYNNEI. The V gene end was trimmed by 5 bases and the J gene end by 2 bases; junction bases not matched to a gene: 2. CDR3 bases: TGTGCCAGCAGTCCCGGGGGGGCCTACAATGAGCAGTTCTTC. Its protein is CASSPGGAYNEQFF. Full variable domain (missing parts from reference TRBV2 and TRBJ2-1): EPEVTQTPSHQVTQMGQEVILRCVPISNHLYFYWYRQILGQKVEFLVSFYNNEISEKSEIFDDQFSVERPDGSNFTLKIRSTKLEDSAMYFCASSPGGAYNEQFFGPGTRLTVL.

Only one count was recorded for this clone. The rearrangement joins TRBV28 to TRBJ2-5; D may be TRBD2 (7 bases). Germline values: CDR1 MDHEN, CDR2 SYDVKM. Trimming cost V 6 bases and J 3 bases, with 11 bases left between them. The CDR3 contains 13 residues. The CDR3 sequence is CASSRGAKETQYF. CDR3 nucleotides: TGTGCCAGCAGCCGGGGGGCAAAAGAGACCCAGTACTTC.

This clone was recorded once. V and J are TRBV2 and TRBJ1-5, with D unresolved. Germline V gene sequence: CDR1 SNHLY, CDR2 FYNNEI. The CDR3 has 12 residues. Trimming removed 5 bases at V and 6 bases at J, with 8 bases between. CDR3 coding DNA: TGTGCCAGCAGTACGCCTGGTCAGCCCCAGCATTTT. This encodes CASSTPGQPQHF.

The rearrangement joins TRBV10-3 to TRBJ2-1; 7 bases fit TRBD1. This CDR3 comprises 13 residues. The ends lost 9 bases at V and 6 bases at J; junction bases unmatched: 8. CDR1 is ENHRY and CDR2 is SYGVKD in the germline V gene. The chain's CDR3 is CAITRDSGNEQFF. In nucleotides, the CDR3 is TGTGCCATAACCCGGGACAGTGGCAATGAGCAGTTCTTC.

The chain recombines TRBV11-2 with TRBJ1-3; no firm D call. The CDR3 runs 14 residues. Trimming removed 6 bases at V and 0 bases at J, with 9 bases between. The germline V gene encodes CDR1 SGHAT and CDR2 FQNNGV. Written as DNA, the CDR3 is TGTGCCAGCAGTCCGGGCCTCTCTGGAAACACCATATATTTT. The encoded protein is CASSPGLSGNTIYF. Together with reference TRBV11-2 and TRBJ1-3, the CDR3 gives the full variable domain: EAGVAQSPRYKIIEKRQSVAFWCNPISGHATLYWYQQILGQGPKLLIQFQNNGVVDDSQLPKDRFSAERLKGVDSTLKIQPAKLEDSAVYLCASSPGLSGNTIYFGEGSWLTVV.

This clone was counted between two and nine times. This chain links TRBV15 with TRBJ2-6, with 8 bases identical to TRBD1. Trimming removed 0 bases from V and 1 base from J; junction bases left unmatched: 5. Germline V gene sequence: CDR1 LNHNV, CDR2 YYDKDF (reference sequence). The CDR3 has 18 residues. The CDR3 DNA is TGTGCCACCAGCAGAGAGAGGACAGGGTTTTCTGGGGCCAACGTCCTGACTTTC. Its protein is CATSRERTGFSGANVLTF.